The source of this TCR beta chain is a study of blood T cells in healthy people across ages. The sample holds a few counts of this clonotype. Its target is not known. A second about 6 to 11 cycle PCR used barcoded and J-beta primers. Every single cDNA molecule received a tag from a template-switch adaptor with 12 random nucleotides. TCRdb independently ran MiXCR on the 5' RACE reads; one entry per CDR3 protein. There are approximately 1.5 million distinct CDR3 sequences in the sample; around 35% occur only once, and approximately 10% lies in the top ten. Extraction of total RNA produced a minimum of 6 micrograms from each sample. Study-wide points: The fall in TCR beta diversity per million T cells was roughly linear with age. Shifts in expanded clonotypes may have been confounded by donor CMV status, which was unknown.

Source material: blood. The sequence was obtained from a woman aged 25 to 39 in good health.

The CDR3 loop is CASSLGHPVPRNIQYF. In nucleotides, the CDR3 is TGCGCCAGCAGCCTTGGACACCCAGTCCCTAGAAACATTCAGTACTTC. The chain recombines TRBV5-1 with TRBJ2-4; D is possibly TRBD1 (5 bases). Trimming removed 4 bases from V and 6 bases from J, with 20 bases in between. The CDR3 contains 16 residues. Germline values: CDR1 SGHRS, CDR2 YFSETQ.